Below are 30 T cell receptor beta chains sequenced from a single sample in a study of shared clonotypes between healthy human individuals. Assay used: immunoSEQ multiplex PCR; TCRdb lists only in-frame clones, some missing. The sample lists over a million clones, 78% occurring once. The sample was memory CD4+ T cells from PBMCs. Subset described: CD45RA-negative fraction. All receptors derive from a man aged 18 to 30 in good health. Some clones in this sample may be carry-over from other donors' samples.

CDR3 in amino acids: CASSPGGVGEKLFF. CDR3 coding DNA: TGTGCCAGCAGCCCAGGGGGTGTCGGGGAAAAACTGTTTTTT. This chain links TRBV7-9 with TRBJ1-4; TRBD1 aligns across 7 bases. Germline trimming cut 5 bases from V and 8 bases from J; bases unmatched to any gene: 8. The germline CDR1 and CDR2 sequences are SEHNR and FQNEAQ (reference sequence). The CDR3 totals 14 residues. Full variable domain (outside the CDR3, taken from reference TRBV7-9 and TRBJ1-4): DTGVSQNPRHKITKRGQNVTFRCDPISEHNRLYWYRQTLGQGPEFLTYFQNEAQLEKSRLLSDRFSAERPKGSFSTLEIQRTEQGDSAMYLCASSPGGVGEKLFFGSGTQLSVL.

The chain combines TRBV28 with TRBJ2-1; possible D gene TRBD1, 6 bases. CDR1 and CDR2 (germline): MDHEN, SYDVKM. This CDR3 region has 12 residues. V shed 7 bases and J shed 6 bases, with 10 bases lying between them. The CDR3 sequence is CASTTQGNEQFF. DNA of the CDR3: TGTGCCAGCACCACACAGGGCAATGAGCAGTTCTTC.

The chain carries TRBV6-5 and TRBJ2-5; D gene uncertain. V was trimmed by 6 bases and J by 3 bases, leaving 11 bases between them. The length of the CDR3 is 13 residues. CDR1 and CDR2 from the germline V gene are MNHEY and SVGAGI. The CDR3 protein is CASSLRVEETQYF. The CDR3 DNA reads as TGTGCCAGCAGCCTCCGGGTCGAAGAGACCCAGTACTTC.

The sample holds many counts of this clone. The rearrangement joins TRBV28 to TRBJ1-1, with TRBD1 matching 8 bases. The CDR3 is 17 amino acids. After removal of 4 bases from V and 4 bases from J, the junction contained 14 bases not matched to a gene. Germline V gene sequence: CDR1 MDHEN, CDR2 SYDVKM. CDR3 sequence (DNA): TGTGCCAGCAGTTCCCGGACAGGGTCGGTTAGTGGCACTGAAGCTTTCTTT. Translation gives CASSSRTGSVSGTEAFF.

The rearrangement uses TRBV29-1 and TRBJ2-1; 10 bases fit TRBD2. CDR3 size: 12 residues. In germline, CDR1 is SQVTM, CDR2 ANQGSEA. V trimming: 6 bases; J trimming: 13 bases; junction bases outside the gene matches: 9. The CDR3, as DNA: TGCAGCGTATCAGGGACTAGCGTCGTACAGTTCTTC. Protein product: CSVSGTSVVQFF.

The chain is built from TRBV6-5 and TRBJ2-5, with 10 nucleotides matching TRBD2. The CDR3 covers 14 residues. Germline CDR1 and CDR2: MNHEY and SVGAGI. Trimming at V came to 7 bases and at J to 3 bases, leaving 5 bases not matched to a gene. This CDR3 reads CASMRLAGEETQYF. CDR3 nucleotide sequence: TGTGCCAGCATGCGACTAGCGGGCGAAGAGACCCAGTACTTC.

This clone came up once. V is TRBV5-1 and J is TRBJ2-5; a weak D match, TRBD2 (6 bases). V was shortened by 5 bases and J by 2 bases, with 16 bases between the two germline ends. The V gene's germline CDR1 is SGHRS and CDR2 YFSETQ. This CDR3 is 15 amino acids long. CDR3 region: CASSSQPAGQETQYF. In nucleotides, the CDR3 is TGCGCCAGCAGTTCCCAGCCCGCGGGACAAGAGACCCAGTACTTC.

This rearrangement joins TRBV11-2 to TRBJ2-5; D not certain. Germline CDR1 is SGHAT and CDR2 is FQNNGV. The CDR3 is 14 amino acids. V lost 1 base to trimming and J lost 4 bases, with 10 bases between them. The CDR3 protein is CASSLAGPRETQYF. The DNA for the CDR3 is TGTGCCAGCAGCTTAGCAGGTCCCCGAGAGACCCAGTACTTC.

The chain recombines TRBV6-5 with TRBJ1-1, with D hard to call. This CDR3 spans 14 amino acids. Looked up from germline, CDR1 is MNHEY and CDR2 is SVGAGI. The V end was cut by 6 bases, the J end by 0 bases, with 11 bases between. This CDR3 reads CASRKGRMNTEAFF. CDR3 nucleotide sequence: TGTGCCAGCAGAAAGGGTAGAATGAACACTGAAGCTTTCTTT.

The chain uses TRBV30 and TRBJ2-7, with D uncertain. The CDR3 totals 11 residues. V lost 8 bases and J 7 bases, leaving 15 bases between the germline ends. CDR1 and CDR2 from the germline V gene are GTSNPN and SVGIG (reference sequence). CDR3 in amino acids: CAQGIPREQYF. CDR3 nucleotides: TGTGCCCAAGGGATTCCTCGGGAGCAGTACTTC. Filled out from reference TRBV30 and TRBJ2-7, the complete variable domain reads SQTIHQWPATLVQPVGSPLSLECTVEGTSNPNLYWYRQAAGRGLQLLFYSVGIGQISSEVPQNLSASRPQDRQFILSSKKLLLSDSGFYLCAQGIPREQYFGPGTRLTVT.

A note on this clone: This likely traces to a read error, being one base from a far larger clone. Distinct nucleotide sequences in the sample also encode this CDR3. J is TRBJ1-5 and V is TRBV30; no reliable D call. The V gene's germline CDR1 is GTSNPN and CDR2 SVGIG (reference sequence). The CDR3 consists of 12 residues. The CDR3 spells CAWSGSNQPQHF. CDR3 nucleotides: TGTGCTTGGAGCGGAAGCAATCAGCCCCAGCATTTT. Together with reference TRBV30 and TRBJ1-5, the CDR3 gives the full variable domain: SQTIHQWPATLVQPVGSPLSLECTVEGTSNPNLYWYRQAAGRGLQLLFYSVGIGQISSEVPQNLSASRPQDRQFILSSKKLLLSDSGFYLCAWSGSNQPQHFGDGTRLSIL.

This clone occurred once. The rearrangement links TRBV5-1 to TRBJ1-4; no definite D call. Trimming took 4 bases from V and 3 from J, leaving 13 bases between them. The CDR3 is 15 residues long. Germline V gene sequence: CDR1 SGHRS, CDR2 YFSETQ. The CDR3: CASSPAGISNEKLFF. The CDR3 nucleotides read TGCGCCAGCAGCCCGGCTGGGATTTCTAATGAAAAACTGTTTTTT.

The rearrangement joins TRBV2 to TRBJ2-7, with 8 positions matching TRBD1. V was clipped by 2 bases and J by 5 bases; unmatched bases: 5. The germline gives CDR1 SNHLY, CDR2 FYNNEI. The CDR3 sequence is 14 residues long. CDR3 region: CASSEQGARDEQYF. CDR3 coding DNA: TGTGCCAGCAGTGAACAGGGGGCGCGGGACGAGCAGTACTTC.

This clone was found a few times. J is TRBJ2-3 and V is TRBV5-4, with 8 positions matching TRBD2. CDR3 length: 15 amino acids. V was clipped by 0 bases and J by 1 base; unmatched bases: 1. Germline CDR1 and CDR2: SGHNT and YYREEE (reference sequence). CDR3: CASSLVTSGTDTQYF. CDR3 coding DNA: TGTGCCAGCAGCTTGGTGACTAGCGGCACAGATACGCAGTATTTT.

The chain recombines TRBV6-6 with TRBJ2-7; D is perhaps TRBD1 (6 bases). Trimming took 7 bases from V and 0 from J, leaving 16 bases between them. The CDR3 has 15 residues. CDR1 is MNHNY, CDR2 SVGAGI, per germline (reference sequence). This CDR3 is CASTKGHFDSYEQYF. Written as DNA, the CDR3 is TGTGCCAGCACCAAGGGACACTTTGACTCCTACGAGCAGTACTTC.

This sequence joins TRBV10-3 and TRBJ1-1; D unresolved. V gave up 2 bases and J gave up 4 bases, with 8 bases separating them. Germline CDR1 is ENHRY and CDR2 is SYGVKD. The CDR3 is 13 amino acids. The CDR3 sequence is CAISEREGTEAFF. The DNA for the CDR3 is TGTGCCATCAGTGAGAGAGAGGGCACTGAAGCTTTCTTT.

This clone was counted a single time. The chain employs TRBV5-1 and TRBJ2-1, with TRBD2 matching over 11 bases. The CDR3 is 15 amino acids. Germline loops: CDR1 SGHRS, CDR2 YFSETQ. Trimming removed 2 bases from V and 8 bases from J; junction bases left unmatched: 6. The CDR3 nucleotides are TGCGCCAGCAGCTTCTTAGCGGGAGGGAGCGATGAGCAGTTCTTC. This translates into CASSFLAGGSDEQFF.

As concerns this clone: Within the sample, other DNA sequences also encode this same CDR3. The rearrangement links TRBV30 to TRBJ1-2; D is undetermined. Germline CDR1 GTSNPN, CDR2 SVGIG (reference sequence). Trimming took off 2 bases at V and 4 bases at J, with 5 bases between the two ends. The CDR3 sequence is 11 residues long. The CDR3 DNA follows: TGTGCCTGGAGTTCCCTCTATGGCTACACCTTC. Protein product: CAWSSLYGYTF.

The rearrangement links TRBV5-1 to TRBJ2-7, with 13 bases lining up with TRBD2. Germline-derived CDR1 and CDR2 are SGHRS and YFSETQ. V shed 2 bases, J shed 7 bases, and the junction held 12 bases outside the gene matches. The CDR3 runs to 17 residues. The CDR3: CASSLLGLAGSGREQYF. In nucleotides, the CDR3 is TGCGCCAGCAGCTTACTGGGACTAGCGGGATCAGGGCGGGAGCAGTACTTC.

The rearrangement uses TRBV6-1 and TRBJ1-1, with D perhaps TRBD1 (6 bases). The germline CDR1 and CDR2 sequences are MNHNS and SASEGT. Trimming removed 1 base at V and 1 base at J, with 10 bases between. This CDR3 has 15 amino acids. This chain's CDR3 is CASSEGGAENTEAFF. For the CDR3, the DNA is TGTGCCAGCAGTGAAGGGGGGGCGGAGAACACTGAAGCTTTCTTT.

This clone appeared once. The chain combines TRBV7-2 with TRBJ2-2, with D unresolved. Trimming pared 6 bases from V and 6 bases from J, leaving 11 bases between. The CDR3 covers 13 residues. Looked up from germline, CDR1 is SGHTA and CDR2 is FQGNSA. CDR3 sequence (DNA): TGTGCCAGCAGTCGAACAGATCCCGGGGAGCTGTTTTTT. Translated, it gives CASSRTDPGELFF.

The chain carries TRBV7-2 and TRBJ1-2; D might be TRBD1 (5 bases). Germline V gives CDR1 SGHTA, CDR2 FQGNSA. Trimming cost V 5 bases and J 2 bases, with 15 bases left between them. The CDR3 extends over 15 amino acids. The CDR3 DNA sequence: TGTGCCAGCAGCCCCCGGGGGGGTGGGAACTATGGCTACACCTTC. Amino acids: CASSPRGGGNYGYTF.

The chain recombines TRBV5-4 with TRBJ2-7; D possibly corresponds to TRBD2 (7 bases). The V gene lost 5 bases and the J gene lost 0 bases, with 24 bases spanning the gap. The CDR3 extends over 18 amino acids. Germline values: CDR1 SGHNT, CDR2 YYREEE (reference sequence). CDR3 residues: CASSRSETRGRTSYEQYF. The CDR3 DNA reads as TGTGCCAGCAGTAGGTCGGAAACGCGGGGGCGTACCTCCTACGAGCAGTACTTC.

The CDR3 region is CASSEFVSAAYEQYF. The CDR3, as DNA: TGTGCCAGCAGTGAATTTGTGTCGGCTGCCTACGAGCAGTACTTC. This sequence joins TRBV6-1 and TRBJ2-7; D not resolved. In germline, CDR1 is MNHNS, CDR2 SASEGT. The V gene lost 2 bases and the J gene lost 2 bases, with 13 bases spanning the gap. The CDR3 runs 15 residues.

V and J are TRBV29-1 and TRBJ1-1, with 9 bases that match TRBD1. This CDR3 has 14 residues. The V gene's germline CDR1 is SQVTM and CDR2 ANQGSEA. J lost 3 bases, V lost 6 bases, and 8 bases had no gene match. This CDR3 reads CSVGGQGGDTEAFF. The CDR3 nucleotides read TGCAGCGTCGGGGGACAGGGAGGGGACACTGAAGCTTTCTTT. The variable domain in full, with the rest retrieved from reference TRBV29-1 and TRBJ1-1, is SAVISQKPSRDICQRGTSLTIQCQVDSQVTMMFWYRQQPGQSLTLIATANQGSEATYESGFVIDKFPISRPNLTFSTLTVSNMSPEDSSIYLCSVGGQGGDTEAFFGQGTRLTVV.

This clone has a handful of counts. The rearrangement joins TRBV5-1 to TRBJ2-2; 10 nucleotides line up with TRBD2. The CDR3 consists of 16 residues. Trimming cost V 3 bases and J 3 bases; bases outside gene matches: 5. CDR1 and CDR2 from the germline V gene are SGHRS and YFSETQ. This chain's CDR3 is CASSSKAGGDTGELFF. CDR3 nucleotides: TGCGCCAGCAGCTCCAAAGCGGGAGGGGACACCGGGGAGCTGTTTTTT. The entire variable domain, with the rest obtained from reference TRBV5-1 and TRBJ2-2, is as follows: KAGVTQTPRYLIKTRGQQVTLSCSPISGHRSVSWYQQTPGQGLQFLFEYFSETQRNKGNFPGRFSGRQFSNSRSEMNVSTLELGDSALYLCASSSKAGGDTGELFFGEGSRLTVL.

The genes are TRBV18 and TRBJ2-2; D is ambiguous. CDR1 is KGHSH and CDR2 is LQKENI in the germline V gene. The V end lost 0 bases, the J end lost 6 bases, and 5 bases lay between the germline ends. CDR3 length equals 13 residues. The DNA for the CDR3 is TGTGCCAGCTCACCACCAGGTCCCGGGGAGCTGTTTTTT. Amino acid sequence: CASSPPGPGELFF.

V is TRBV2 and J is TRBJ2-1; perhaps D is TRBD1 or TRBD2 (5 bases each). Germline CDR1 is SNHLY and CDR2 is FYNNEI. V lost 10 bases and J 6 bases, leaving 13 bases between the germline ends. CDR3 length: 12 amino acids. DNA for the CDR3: TGTGCCACCCGGGACGATGTCAATGAGCAGTTCTTC. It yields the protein CATRDDVNEQFF.

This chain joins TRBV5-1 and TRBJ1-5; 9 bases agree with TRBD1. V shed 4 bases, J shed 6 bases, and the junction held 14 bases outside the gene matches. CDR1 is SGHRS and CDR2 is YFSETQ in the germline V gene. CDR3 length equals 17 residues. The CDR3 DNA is TGCGCCAGCAGCATGTTGCCCGGGACAGGGCTTGGTCAGCCCCAGCATTTT. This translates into CASSMLPGTGLGQPQHF. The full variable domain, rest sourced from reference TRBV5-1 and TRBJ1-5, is KAGVTQTPRYLIKTRGQQVTLSCSPISGHRSVSWYQQTPGQGLQFLFEYFSETQRNKGNFPGRFSGRQFSNSRSEMNVSTLELGDSALYLCASSMLPGTGLGQPQHFGDGTRLSIL.

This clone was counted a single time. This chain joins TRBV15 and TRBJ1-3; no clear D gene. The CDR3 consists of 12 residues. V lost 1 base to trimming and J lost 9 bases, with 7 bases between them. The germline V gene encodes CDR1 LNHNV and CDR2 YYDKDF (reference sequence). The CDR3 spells CATSRARGTIYF. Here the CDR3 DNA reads TGTGCCACCAGCAGAGCCCGGGGCACCATATATTTT. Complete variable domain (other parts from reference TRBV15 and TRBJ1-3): DAMVIQNPRYQVTQFGKPVTLSCSQTLNHNVMYWYQQKSSQAPKLLFHYYDKDFNNEADTPDNFQSRRPNTSFCFLDIRSPGLGDTAMYLCATSRARGTIYFGEGSWLTVV.